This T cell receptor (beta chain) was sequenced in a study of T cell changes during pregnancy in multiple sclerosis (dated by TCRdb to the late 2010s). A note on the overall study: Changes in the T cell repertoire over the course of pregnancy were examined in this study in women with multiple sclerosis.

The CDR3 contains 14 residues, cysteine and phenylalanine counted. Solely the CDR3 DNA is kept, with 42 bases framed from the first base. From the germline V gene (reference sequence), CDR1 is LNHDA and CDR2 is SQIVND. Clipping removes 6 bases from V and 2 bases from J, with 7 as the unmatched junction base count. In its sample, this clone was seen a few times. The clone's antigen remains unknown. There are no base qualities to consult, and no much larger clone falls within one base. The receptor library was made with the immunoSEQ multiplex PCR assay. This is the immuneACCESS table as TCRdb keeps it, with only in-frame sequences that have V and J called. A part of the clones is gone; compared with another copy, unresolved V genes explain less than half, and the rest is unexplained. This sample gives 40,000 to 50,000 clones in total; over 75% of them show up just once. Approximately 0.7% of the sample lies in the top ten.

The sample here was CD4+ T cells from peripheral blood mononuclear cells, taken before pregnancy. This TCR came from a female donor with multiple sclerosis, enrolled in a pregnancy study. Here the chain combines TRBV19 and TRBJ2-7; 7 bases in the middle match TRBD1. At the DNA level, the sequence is TGTGCCAGTAGCCACAGGGGTCCTACCTACGAGCAGTACTTC. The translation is CASSHRGPTYEQYF.